This T cell receptor (beta chain) was identified in a study of cytomegalovirus exposure and HLA in healthy donors (dated by TCRdb to between 2016 and 2019). For the wider study: According to an earlier analysis of 550 to 750 of the donors, roughly 180 million T cells yielded over 90 million unique TCR beta sequences and about 300 Gb of sequence data. In addition to the first cohort of hundreds of subjects, a separate validation cohort of 130 or so different subjects was used. An earlier analysis of 500 to 650 of the donors applied high-throughput TCR beta sequencing to assess whether each TCR beta V gene segment acted as functional or pseudogenic. Five DR-DQ haplotypes were handled as single units for association and clustering because linkage in the cohort was strong. To predict cytomegalovirus infection status, the study combined high-throughput TCR immunosequencing, statistical association of individual TCRs with disease status, and machine learning. A later analysis re-examined previously published TCR beta repertoires from about 700 donors and added high-resolution HLA genotyping to investigate patterns of TCR occurrence. An early release that covered about 640 HLA-typed donors contained approximately 300 gigabases of sequencing data and about 93 million unique TCR sequences. Every discovery cohort repertoire had been produced on one sequencing platform. Genome-wide SNP genotypes for about 65% of the 666 donors were used in a later genetic analysis, which treated that subset as a discovery cohort. Class I and class II HLA loci were covered by the typing at four-digit resolution. The study profiled the T cell repertoires of 500 to 800 subjects by immunosequencing and related them to cytomegalovirus serostatus. Among some 400 genotyped donors of the cohort, an average of roughly 230,000 unique TCR beta nucleotide sequences was sequenced per donor, of which about 19% were non-productive. Among the approximately 400 genotyped donors, around 81% belonged to the genetic ancestry cluster associated with self-reported Caucasian donors. Typing coverage differed by locus: A, B, C, DRB1 and DQB1 were typed in roughly 620-630 donors, DQA1 in 500 to 550, DPA1 in 600 to 610, and DPB1 in approximately 450. The aim of the study was to test whether cataloging public T cell receptors could identify signatures of past pathogen exposure. Donor age, sex, ethnicity and CMV serostatus were compiled together with the repertoire data. In the later analysis, no new phenotypic data were used to find candidate immune exposures; instead, reliance was placed on TCR beta sequences and their occurrence across donors. General conclusions and limits of the study: According to a later genetic analysis, donors in an Asian-associated ancestry cluster had fewer N-insertions in productive TCRs than the roughly 700-donor mean. The study listed approximately 160 TCR beta chains as associated with cytomegalovirus. While some public TCRs were present in many individuals, most TCR sequences turned up only very rarely across donors. In a later analysis, TCR association rates were found to vary across HLA loci, with the most associated TCRs seen for DRB1 alleles and the fewest for HLA-C alleles. According to the authors, the approach could potentially be generalized to other disease states and immunological phenotypes. In a later analysis, HLA-associated TCR beta chains showed more clonal expansion and lower generation probabilities than non-associated chains that were equally common. Most CMV-associated TCR beta chains appeared to be HLA-restricted in a later analysis, and the HLA associations seemed to be driven largely by CMV exposure. A further reported finding was that TCR beta sequences accurately predicted the HLA-A and HLA-B alleles for most subjects in the first cohort. The cohort was sequenced for TCR beta chains only, and without alpha or paired-chain data the features that could be detected were limited. A cluster of highly shared sequence variants was judged likely to represent a technical artifact of the sequencing pipeline. Some 15 rarely observed V segments, including chromosome 9 orphons, were excluded from the earlier analysis of just under 600 of the donors because counts were too low. HLA typing was unavailable for some donors at each locus, so association tests used only the typed subset. Broadly in line with IMGT annotations, most TCR beta V segments showed up in productive rearrangements about 87% or about 30% of the time in an earlier analysis of several hundred of the donors. A later analysis reported that several top co-occurrence clusters appeared linked to parvovirus B19, influenza, CMV and Epstein-Barr virus. Sequencing depth was assumed to be roughly uniform across donors in the presence/absence analyses, though that assumption may not hold. In both the original and validation cohorts, the classifier was reported to diagnose cytomegalovirus status with high specificity and sensitivity. An association between a missense DCLRE1C variant and V-gene and J-gene trimming of TCR beta chains was found in a later genetic analysis and replicated in an independent cohort. The only immune exposure information available for the cohort was CMV serostatus. When HLA alleles, especially DR and DQ, strongly co-occurred, attributing TCR associations to individual alleles was difficult. In a later analysis, some 18,000 TCR beta sequences were associated with specific HLA alleles at a false discovery rate of 0.05. Linkage disequilibrium might explain the correlated functional status among segregating V segments, but an unknown experimental factor could not be ruled out. In vitro tests confirmed that a few of the cytomegalovirus-associated TCR beta chains recognize cytomegalovirus antigens.

With respect to this clone: The antigen this receptor binds is unknown. No base quality information exists; no much larger clone differs at one position.

Libraries were made using the immunoSEQ multiplex PCR assay. A mixture of 60 forward primers for TCR Vbeta segments and 13 reverse primers for TCR Jbeta segments was used in the multiplex PCR. Amplification of the CDR3 region of rearranged TCR beta genes was performed with a multiplex PCR assay on genomic DNA. Amplified TCR beta libraries were sequenced as 87-base-pair reads on the Illumina HiSeq System. In the original analysis: In a later analysis, 77 million or so unique TCR beta chains were counted across the 650 to 700 repertoires, and roughly 11 million of these chains were shared by at least two donors. Raw reads were error-corrected and collapsed into unique sequences with a nearest-neighbor algorithm that merged closely related sequences to remove PCR and sequencing errors. V, D and J gene segments were assigned by aligning CDR3 sequences to IMGT reference sequences. For a sequence to be retained, at least a six-nucleotide match to both a V gene segment and a J gene segment was required. A rearrangement was called productive if the CDR3 had no stop codons and remained in frame with V and J, and every other rearrangement was called non-productive. CDR3 was defined by IMGT convention, running from the second conserved V-encoded cysteine to the conserved J-encoded phenylalanine. Sequences without an unambiguous match to a single V gene segment were excluded from the earlier analysis of a few hundred of the donors. In an earlier analysis of about 590 of the donors, a V segment was called functional when productive rearrangements were above 56.7%, and segregating when the standard deviation between donors exceeded 5%. A statistical classification framework was built for diagnosing cytomegalovirus status from the catalog of TCR beta chain sequences. In a later analysis, TCR nucleotide sequences were compared against IMGT/GENE-DB human TR gene sequences so that V and J genes could be assigned. A later analysis assigned CDR3 sequences and most-parsimonious VDJ recombination scenarios with the TCRdist pipeline. In a later analysis, each TCR beta chain was defined by its CDR3 amino acid sequence together with its V-gene family, and reads without a unique V-gene family were excluded. As a way to deal with suspected cross-contamination and a sequencing artifact, a later analysis dropped hundreds of nucleotide sequences that were highly shared and had low generation probability. A later analysis calculated a clonal expansion index for each public chain from normalized within-repertoire ranks of inferred template counts. In a later analysis, generation probabilities were computed using a VDJ recombination model fitted to out-of-frame rearrangements, and the results were checked against IGoR. In a later analysis, TCR-TCR, TCR-HLA and TCR-CMV co-occurrence was scored with hypergeometric tests, and a repertoire-size bias correction was applied to TCR pairs. A later analysis estimated false discovery rates by permuting HLA or CMV assignments 20 times. In a later analysis, co-occurring TCRs were grouped with DBSCAN, and TCRdist sequence similarity was added when clustering was performed within HLA-allele-positive subsets. For co-occurrence clustering, repertoires with fewer than 30,000 or more than 120,000 public chains were excluded, along with four to six repertoires with anomalous nucleotide sharing. TCRdb took this table from immuneACCESS and kept in-frame rearrangements with V and J called. Such tables lack part of the clones; where checked against another copy, unresolved V genes explain under half of the gap, and the rest is unexplained. V, J and clone size are taken as reported in that table, and D and trimming were inferred from the DNA itself. This sample comprises 120,000 to 150,000 clones, less than 9.5% of them detected only once. The ten largest clones take up about 2% of the sample.

The cohort consisted of 600 to 700 healthy bone marrow donors. At the time of sampling, every cohort member was nominally healthy, though immune exposures that went unrecorded were likely present. The donor was CMV seronegative and belonged to the group of 350 or so seronegative cohort members. A peripheral blood sample was collected from each donor, and TCR beta sequencing was performed on peripheral blood mononuclear cells. The Qiagen DNeasy Blood Extraction Kit was used to extract genomic DNA from the blood cell samples. The sequence was collected from a male donor in good health and CMV-seronegative. The specimen was PBMCs.

The CDR3 loop reads CATSRDRVRDSNTGELFF. The sequenced DNA: TGTGCCACCAGCAGAGATAGGGTGCGGGACTCGAACACCGGGGAGCTGTTTTTT. This receptor chain uses TRBV15 and TRBJ2-2; TRBD2 is a possible D gene, resting on 6 matching bases. The CDR3 measures 18 amino acids from cysteine to phenylalanine. Of the read, only the CDR3 DNA is kept; its 54 bases are in frame from base 1. Looking up the germline V gene (reference sequence) yields CDR1 LNHNV and CDR2 YYDKDF. Relative to germline, V is 0 bases shorter and J is 0 bases shorter, with 14 bases between their ends.